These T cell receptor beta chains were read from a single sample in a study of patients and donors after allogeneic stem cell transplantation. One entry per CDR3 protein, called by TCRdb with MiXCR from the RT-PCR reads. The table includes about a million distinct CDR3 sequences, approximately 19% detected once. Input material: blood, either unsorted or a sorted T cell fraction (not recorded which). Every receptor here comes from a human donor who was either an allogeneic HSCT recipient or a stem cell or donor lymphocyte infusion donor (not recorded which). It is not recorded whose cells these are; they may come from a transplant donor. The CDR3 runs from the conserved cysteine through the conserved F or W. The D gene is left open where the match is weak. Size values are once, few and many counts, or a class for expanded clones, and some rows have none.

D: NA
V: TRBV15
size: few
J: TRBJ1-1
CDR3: CATSTQGSGTEAFF
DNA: TGTGCCACCAGCACCCAGGGTAGCGGCACTGAAGCTTTCTTT

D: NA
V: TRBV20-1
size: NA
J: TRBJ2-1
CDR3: CSARPDPYNEQFF
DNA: TGCAGTGCTAGGCCAGACCCCTACAATGAGCAGTTCTTC

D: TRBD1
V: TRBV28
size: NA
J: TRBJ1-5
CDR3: CASSLGDRRNQPQHF
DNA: TGTGCCAGCAGTTTAGGGGACAGACGGAATCAGCCCCAGCATTTT

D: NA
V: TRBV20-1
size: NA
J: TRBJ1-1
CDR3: CSAREPRGGTEAFF
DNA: TGCAGTGCTAGAGAGCCAAGGGGTGGCACTGAAGCTTTCTTT

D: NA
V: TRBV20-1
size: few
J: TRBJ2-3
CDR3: CSAGDTQYF
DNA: TGCAGTGCTGGAGATACGCAGTATTTT

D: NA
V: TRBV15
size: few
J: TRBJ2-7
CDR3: CATSRDTAEPYEQYF
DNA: TGTGCCACCAGCAGAGATACGGCAGAACCCTACGAGCAGTACTTC

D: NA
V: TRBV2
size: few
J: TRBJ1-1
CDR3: CASSEIQKPLNTEAFF
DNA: TGTGCCAGCAGTGAAATTCAGAAACCTCTGAACACTGAAGCTTTCTTT

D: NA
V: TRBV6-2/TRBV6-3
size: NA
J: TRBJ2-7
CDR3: CASSYSVVSYEQYF
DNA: TGTGCCAGCAGTTACTCAGTAGTTTCCTACGAGCAGTACTTC

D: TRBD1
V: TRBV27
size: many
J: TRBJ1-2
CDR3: CASSLTGTGNYGYTF
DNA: TGTGCCAGCAGCCTAACCGGGACAGGGAACTATGGCTACACCTTC

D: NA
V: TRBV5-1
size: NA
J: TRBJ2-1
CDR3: CASSQDINSYNEQFF
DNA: TGCGCCAGCAGTCAAGACATCAACTCCTACAATGAGCAGTTCTTC

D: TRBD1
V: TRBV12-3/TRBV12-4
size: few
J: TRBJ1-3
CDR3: CASSTGQGAGNTIYF
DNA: TGTGCCAGCAGTACCGGACAGGGGGCTGGAAACACCATATATTTT

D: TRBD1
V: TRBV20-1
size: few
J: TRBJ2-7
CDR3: CSAGEVRQGDSRQYF
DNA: TGCAGTGCGGGAGAGGTGCGACAGGGGGATAGTAGGCAGTACTTC

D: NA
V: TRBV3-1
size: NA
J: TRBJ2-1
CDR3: CASSQDGGRGAPYNEQFF
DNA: TGTGCCAGCAGCCAAGATGGGGGACGGGGGGCCCCCTACAATGAGCAGTTCTTC

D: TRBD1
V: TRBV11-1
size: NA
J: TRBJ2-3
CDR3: CASSSWTGRTDTQYF
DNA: TGTGCCAGCAGCTCCTGGACAGGGAGGACAGATACGCAGTATTTT

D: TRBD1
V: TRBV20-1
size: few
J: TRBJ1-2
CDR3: CSAREDRTYGYTF
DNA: TGCAGTGCTAGAGAGGACAGGACCTATGGCTACACCTTC

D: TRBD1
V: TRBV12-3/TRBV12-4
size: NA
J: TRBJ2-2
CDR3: CASSSRTGGNGELFF
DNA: TGTGCCAGCAGTTCCCGGACAGGGGGCAACGGGGAGCTGTTTTTT

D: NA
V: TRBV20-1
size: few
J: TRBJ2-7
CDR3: CSARDRGGEQYF
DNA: TGCAGTGCTAGAGATCGAGGTGGGGAGCAGTACTTC

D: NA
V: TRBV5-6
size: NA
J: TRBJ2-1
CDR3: CASSLRLVGEQFF
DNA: TGTGCCAGCAGCTTGAGGCTTGTCGGGGAGCAGTTCTTC

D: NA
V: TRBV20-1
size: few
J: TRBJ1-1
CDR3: CSARAGAKDTEAFF
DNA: TGCAGTGCTAGAGCCGGCGCCAAGGACACTGAAGCTTTCTTT

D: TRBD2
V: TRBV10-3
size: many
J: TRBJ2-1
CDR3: CAISVLAGGHNEQFF
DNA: TGTGCCATCAGTGTCCTTGCGGGAGGGCACAATGAGCAGTTCTTC

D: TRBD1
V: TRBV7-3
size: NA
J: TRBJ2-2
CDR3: CASSPQDRGQPGELFF
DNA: TGTGCCAGCAGCCCACAGGACAGGGGCCAACCCGGGGAGCTGTTTTTT

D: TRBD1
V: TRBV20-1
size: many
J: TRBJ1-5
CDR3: CSATSQGAGQPQHF
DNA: TGCAGTGCTACGAGCCAGGGGGCGGGTCAGCCCCAGCATTTT

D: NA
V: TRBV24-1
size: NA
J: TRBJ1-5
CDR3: CATSDIMGPQHF
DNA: TGTGCCACCAGTGATATCATGGGGCCCCAGCATTTT

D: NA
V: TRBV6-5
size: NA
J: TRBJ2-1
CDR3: CASSYSRSGARNEQFF
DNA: TGTGCCAGCAGTTACTCGAGGTCGGGGGCGAGGAATGAGCAGTTCTTC

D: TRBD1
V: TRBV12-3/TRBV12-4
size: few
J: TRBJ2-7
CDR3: CASSLADRTQQYF
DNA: TGTGCCAGCAGTTTAGCGGACAGGACCCAGCAGTACTTC

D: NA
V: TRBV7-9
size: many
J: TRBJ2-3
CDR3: CASSNIQGSTDTQYF
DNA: TGTGCCAGCAGTAACATTCAGGGGAGCACAGATACGCAGTATTTT

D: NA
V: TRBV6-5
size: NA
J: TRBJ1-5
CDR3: CASSYSGRRNQPQHF
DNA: TGTGCCAGCAGTTACTCGGGGAGGCGGAATCAGCCCCAGCATTTT

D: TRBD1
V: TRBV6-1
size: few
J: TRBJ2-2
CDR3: CASSRSPGQVTPGELFF
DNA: TGTGCCAGCAGTCGCTCACCGGGACAGGTTACCCCCGGGGAGCTGTTTTTT

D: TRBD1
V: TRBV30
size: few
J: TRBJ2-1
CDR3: CAWETGTYNEQFF
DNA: TGTGCCTGGGAGACAGGGACCTACAATGAGCAGTTCTTC

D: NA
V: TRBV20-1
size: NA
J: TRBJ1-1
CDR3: CSARGQGINTEAFF
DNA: TGCAGTGCGAGAGGGCAGGGTATAAACACTGAAGCTTTCTTT

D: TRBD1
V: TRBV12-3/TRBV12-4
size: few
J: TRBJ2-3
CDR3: CASSLGDRGLRDTQYF
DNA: TGTGCCAGCAGTTTAGGGGACAGGGGGCTAAGGGATACGCAGTATTTT

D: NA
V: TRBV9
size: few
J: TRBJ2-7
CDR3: CASSVVAANGEQYF
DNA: TGTGCCAGCAGCGTAGTTGCGGCTAACGGTGAGCAGTACTTC

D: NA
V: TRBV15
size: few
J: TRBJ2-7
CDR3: CATSNRYSYEQYF
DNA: TGTGCCACCAGCAACAGGTACTCCTACGAGCAGTACTTC

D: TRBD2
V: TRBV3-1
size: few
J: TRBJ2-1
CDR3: CASSQAGGRSNEQFF
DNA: TGTGCCAGCAGCCAAGCAGGCGGGAGAAGCAATGAGCAGTTCTTC

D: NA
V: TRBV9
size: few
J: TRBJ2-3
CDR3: CASSALGGTDTQYF
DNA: TGTGCCAGCAGCGCTCTCGGGGGAACAGATACGCAGTATTTT

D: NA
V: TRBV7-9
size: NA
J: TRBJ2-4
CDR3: CASNPVGVLAKNIQYF
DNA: TGTGCCAGCAACCCCGTTGGGGTGCTAGCCAAAAACATTCAGTACTTC

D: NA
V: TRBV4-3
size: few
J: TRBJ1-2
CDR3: CASSQEPTTNYGYTF
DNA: TGCGCCAGCAGCCAAGAACCGACAACGAACTATGGCTACACCTTC

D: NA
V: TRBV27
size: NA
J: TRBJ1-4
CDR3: CASSFVPGATNEKLFF
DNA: TGTGCCAGCAGTTTCGTGCCAGGGGCAACTAATGAAAAACTGTTTTTT

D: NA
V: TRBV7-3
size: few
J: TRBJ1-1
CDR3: CASSLQGTTGLNTEAFF
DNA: TGTGCCAGCAGCTTACAGGGGACGACGGGATTGAACACTGAAGCTTTCTTT

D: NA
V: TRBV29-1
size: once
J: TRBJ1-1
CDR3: CSGLFRGNTEAFF
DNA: TGCAGCGGGCTCTTCAGGGGGAACACTGAAGCTTTCTTT

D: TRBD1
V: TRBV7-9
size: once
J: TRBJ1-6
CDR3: CASSIGQGQSPLHF
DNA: TGTGCCAGCAGCATTGGACAGGGGCAATCACCCCTCCACTTT

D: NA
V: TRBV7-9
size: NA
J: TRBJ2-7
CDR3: CASSYLGWRTPSYEQYF
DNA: TGTGCCAGCAGCTACCTAGGTTGGCGGACCCCTTCCTACGAGCAGTACTTC

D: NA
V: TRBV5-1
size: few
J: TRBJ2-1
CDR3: CASSGGTSRINEQFF
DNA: TGCGCCAGCAGCGGCGGTACTAGCAGAATAAATGAGCAGTTCTTC

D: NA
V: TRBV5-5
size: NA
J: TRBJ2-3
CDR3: CASSFDARSADTQYF
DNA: TGTGCCAGCAGTTTTGACGCCCGCTCGGCAGATACGCAGTATTTT

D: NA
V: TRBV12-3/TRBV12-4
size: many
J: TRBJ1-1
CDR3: CASSFRQGPEAFF
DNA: TGTGCCAGCAGTTTCAGGCAGGGCCCTGAAGCTTTCTTT

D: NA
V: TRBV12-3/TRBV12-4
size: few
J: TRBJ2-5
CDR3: CASSFPSGETQYF
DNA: TGTGCCAGCAGTTTCCCCTCGGGAGAGACCCAGTACTTC

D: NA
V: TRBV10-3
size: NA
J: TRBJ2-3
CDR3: CAISNEYTDTQYF
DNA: TGTGCCATCAGCAATGAGTACACAGATACGCAGTATTTT

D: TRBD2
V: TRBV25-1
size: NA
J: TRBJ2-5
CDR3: CASSEFKRTSGPETQYF
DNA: TGTGCCAGCAGTGAATTTAAGCGGACTAGCGGGCCAGAGACCCAGTACTTC